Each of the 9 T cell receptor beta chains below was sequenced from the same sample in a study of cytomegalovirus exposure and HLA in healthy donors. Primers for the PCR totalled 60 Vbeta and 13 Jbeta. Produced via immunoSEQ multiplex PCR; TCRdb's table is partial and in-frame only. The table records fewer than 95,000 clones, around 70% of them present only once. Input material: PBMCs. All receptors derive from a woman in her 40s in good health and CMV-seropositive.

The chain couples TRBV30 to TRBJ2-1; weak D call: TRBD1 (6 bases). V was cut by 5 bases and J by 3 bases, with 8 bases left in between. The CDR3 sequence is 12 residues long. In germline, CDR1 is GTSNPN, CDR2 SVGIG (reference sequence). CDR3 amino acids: CAWDRIYNEQFF. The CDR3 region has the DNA TGTGCCTGGGACAGGATCTACAATGAGCAGTTCTTC.

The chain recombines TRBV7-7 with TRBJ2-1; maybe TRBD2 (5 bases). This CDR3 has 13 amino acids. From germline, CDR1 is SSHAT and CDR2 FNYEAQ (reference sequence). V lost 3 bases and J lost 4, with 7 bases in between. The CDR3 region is CASSFDYYNEQFF. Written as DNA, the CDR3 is TGTGCCAGCAGCTTTGACTATTACAATGAGCAGTTCTTC. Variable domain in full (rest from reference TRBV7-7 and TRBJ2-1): GAGVSQSPRYKVTKRGQDVTLRCDPISSHATLYWYQQALGQGPEFLTYFNYEAQPDKSGLPSDRFSAERPEGSISTLTIQRTEQRDSAMYRCASSFDYYNEQFFGPGTRLTVL.

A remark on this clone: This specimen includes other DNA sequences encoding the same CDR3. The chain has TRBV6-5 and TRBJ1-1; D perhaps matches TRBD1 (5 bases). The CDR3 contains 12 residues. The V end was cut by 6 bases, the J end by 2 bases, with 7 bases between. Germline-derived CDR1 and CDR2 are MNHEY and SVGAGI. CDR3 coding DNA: TGTGCCAGCAGGCAGGGAAACACTGAAGCTTTCTTT. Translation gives CASRQGNTEAFF.

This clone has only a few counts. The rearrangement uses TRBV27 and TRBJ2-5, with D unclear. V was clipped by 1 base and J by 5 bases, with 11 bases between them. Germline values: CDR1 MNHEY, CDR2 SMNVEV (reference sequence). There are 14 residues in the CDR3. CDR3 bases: TGTGCCAGCAGTTTATTTTCCCCCCTGGAGACCCAGTACTTC. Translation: CASSLFSPLETQYF.

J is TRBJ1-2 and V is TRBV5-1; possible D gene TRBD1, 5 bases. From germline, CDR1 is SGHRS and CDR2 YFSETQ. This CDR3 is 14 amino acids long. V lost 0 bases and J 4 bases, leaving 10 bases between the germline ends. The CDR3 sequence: CASSLATDFYGYTF. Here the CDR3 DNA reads TGCGCCAGCAGCTTGGCGACAGATTTCTATGGCTACACCTTC.

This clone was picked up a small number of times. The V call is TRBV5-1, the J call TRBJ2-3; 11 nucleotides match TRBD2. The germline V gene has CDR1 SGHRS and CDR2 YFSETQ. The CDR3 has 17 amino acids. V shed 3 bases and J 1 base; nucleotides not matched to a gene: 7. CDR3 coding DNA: TGCGCCAGCAGCTCCTTGTTACTAGCGGGAGGCACAGATACGCAGTATTTT. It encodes CASSSLLLAGGTDTQYF.

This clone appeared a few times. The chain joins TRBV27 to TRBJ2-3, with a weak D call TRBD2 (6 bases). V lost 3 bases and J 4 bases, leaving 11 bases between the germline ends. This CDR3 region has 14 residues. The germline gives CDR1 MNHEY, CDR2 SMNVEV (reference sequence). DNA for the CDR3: TGTGCCAGCAGTTTGGAGGGCCCCCCAGATACGCAGTATTTT. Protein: CASSLEGPPDTQYF.

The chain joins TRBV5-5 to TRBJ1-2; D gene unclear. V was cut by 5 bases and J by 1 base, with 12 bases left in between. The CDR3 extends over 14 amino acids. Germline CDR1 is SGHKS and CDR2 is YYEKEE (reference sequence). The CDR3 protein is CASSQTAYNYGYTF. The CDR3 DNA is TGTGCCAGCAGTCAGACTGCCTATAACTATGGCTACACCTTC.

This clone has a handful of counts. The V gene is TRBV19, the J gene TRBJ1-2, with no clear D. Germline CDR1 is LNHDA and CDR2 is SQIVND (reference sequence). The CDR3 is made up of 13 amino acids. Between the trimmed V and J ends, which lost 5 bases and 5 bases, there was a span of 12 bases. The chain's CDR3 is CASSVEGVYGYTF. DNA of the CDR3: TGTGCCAGTAGTGTTGAGGGAGTATATGGCTACACCTTC.